The present entry profiles one TCR beta chain with its context. Its antigen remains unidentified. The sample is drawn from a study of shared clonotypes between healthy human individuals. Study outcomes and limitations: The study generally estimated greater richness for naive than memory subsets.

V was cut by 3 bases and J by 4 bases, with 9 bases left in between. The CDR3 covers 13 residues. Germline V gene sequence: CDR1 MNHNS, CDR2 SASEGT. Only in-frame clones appear in the TCRdb table, and some are missing; sequencing was by immunoSEQ multiplex PCR. This repertoire shows hundreds of thousands of clones, around 67% found once; its top ten account for under 2%. This receptor was obtained from a woman aged 25 to 39 in good health. The sequencing input was memory CD4+ T cells sorted from blood. This sample's subset: CD45RA-negative fraction. This chain joins TRBV6-1 and TRBJ2-5, with D possibly being TRBD1 (7 bases). In nucleotides, the CDR3 is TGTGCCAGCAGTGAGGAGGGGGCAGAGACCCAGTACTTC. Translating gives CASSEEGAETQYF.